The 16 T cell receptor beta chains reported below all come from one sample, sequenced in a study of control samples from healthy donors and cancer patients. The protocol was immunoSEQ multiplex PCR, while the TCRdb copy is restricted to in-frame clones and leaves out a portion. Altogether approximately 70,000 clones are present, approximately 80% being singletons, with the ten largest covering more than 13%. Sequenced: blood. These receptors came from a middle-aged man in good health.

This clone has just a few counts. This rearrangement joins TRBV6-2 or TRBV6-3 to TRBJ1-1; possible D gene TRBD1, 5 bases. This CDR3 has 15 residues. Germline V lookup: CDR1 MNHEY, CDR2 SVGEGT. Trimming cost V 7 bases and J 2 bases, with 17 bases left between them. DNA for the CDR3: TGTGCCAGCACCCCCACTGGCAGGACAAACACTGAAGCTTTCTTT. This codes for CASTPTGRTNTEAFF.

The chain links TRBV6-1 to TRBJ2-6; 10 bases line up with TRBD1. Trimming took 4 bases from V and 4 from J; bases not matched to a gene: 13. The CDR3 runs 19 residues. Germline loops: CDR1 MNHNS, CDR2 SASEGT. The CDR3 spells CASSGREGTGAPGANVLTF. The CDR3 region has the DNA TGTGCCAGCAGTGGCCGAGAAGGGACAGGGGCACCCGGGGCCAACGTCCTGACTTTC.

J is TRBJ1-1 and V is TRBV5-1; the D gene is possibly TRBD1 (6 bases). The CDR3 sequence is 14 residues long. Between the trimmed V and J ends, which lost 0 bases and 4 bases, there was a span of 10 bases. Germline values: CDR1 SGHRS, CDR2 YFSETQ. The CDR3 sequence is CASSLEAGATEAFF. Here the CDR3 DNA reads TGCGCCAGCAGCTTGGAGGCAGGGGCCACTGAAGCTTTCTTT.

The rearrangement links TRBV6-2 or TRBV6-3 to TRBJ2-1; D might be TRBD1 (5 bases). The CDR3 contains 16 residues. Trimming stripped 0 bases from V and 3 bases from J, with 12 bases between. The germline V gene encodes CDR1 MNHEY and CDR2 SVGEGT. In DNA, the CDR3 is TGTGCCAGCAGTTACTCGATTGGCCAGGGCTACAATGAGCAGTTCTTC. Residues: CASSYSIGQGYNEQFF.

This rearrangement joins TRBV7-2 to TRBJ2-5; no clear D. The V gene's germline CDR1 is SGHTA and CDR2 FQGNSA. V was trimmed by 1 base and J by 7 bases, leaving 16 bases between them. The CDR3 is 15 residues long. The CDR3 here is CASSLGVGLVRTQYF. In nucleotides, the CDR3 is TGTGCCAGCAGCTTAGGGGTCGGGCTAGTGCGGACCCAGTACTTC.

The V call is TRBV11-2, the J call TRBJ2-3; 7 bases align to TRBD2. CDR1 SGHAT and CDR2 FQNNGV come from the germline V gene. CDR3 length: 17 amino acids. J was trimmed by 3 bases and V by 0 bases; bases with no gene match: 9. The CDR3 nucleotides read TGTGCCAGCAGCTTAGATCTTCTAGCGGCAAAAACAGATACGCAGTATTTT. It encodes CASSLDLLAAKTDTQYF.

The rearrangement links TRBV6-5 to TRBJ1-5; D perhaps matches TRBD1 (5 bases). Germline V gene sequence: CDR1 MNHEY, CDR2 SVGAGI. This CDR3 is 14 amino acids long. Trimming took 0 bases from V and 9 from J, leaving 12 bases between them. The CDR3 spells CASSYSTQVGPQHF. In nucleotides, the CDR3 is TGTGCCAGCAGTTACTCGACACAGGTGGGGCCCCAGCATTTT.

DNA for the CDR3: TGTGCCAGCAGCCGGTGGACAGGACTTAATAAAGAGACCCAGTACTTC. This encodes CASSRWTGLNKETQYF. The gene calls are TRBV27 and TRBJ2-5; TRBD1 matches at 7 bases. Germline values: CDR1 MNHEY, CDR2 SMNVEV (reference sequence). There are 16 residues in the CDR3. The V and J ends lost 6 bases and 3 bases, in that order; junction bases with no gene match: 13.

This clone was observed a single time. J is TRBJ1-6 and V is TRBV7-2; D is unclear. Germline V gives CDR1 SGHTA, CDR2 FQGNSA. Between the trimmed V and J ends, which lost 5 bases and 8 bases, there was a span of 7 bases. This CDR3 comprises 12 residues. CDR3 loop: CASSLQHSPLHF. The CDR3 DNA is TGTGCCAGCAGCCTACAGCATTCACCCCTCCACTTT.

J is TRBJ2-5 and V is TRBV5-1, with D unresolved. The V end lost 0 bases, the J end lost 4 bases, and 16 bases lay between the germline ends. The CDR3 has 16 residues. Germline loops: CDR1 SGHRS, CDR2 YFSETQ. The CDR3 region is CASSLAPRAGRETQYF. The CDR3 DNA sequence: TGCGCCAGCAGCTTGGCTCCGCGAGCAGGCAGAGAGACCCAGTACTTC.

The chain is built from TRBV12-3 or TRBV12-4 and TRBJ2-7; 7 bases match TRBD2. The CDR3 has 12 amino acids. V gave up 6 bases and J gave up 5 bases; unmatched junction bases: 4. The chain's CDR3 is CASSGGGNEQYF. In nucleotides, the CDR3 is TGTGCCAGCAGCGGGGGAGGGAACGAGCAGTACTTC.

This chain connects TRBV6-4 to TRBJ2-3; D not resolved. The germline V gene has CDR1 MRHNA and CDR2 SNTAGT. This CDR3 comprises 14 residues. Between the trimmed V and J ends, which lost 5 bases and 1 base, there was a span of 10 bases. CDR3 DNA sequence: TGTGCCAGCAGTCAGATCGACGGCACAGATACGCAGTATTTT. As protein: CASSQIDGTDTQYF.

The chain is built from TRBV9 and TRBJ1-2; perhaps TRBD1 as D (5 bases). Deletions cut 0 bases from V and 0 bases from J, with 12 bases between. Germline CDR1 SGDLS, CDR2 YYNGEE. The CDR3 sequence is 16 residues long. The CDR3 loop is CASSVAAGTANYGYTF. The CDR3, as DNA: TGTGCCAGCAGCGTAGCTGCAGGGACGGCTAACTATGGCTACACCTTC.

The chain combines TRBV28 with TRBJ1-1; a weak D match, TRBD1 (5 bases). The CDR3 contains 12 residues. V was pared by 6 bases and J by 7 bases, with 12 bases between. Germline V lookup: CDR1 MDHEN, CDR2 SYDVKM. The CDR3: CASSSGVGEAFF. Here the CDR3 DNA reads TGTGCCAGCAGCTCGGGGGTAGGTGAAGCTTTCTTT. Together with reference TRBV28 and TRBJ1-1, the CDR3 gives the full variable domain: DVKVTQSSRYLVKRTGEKVFLECVQDMDHENMFWYRQDPGLGLRLIYFSYDVKMKEKGDIPEGYSVSREKKERFSLILESASTNQTSMYLCASSSGVGEAFFGQGTRLTVV.

This chain links TRBV6-5 with TRBJ2-7; 9 bases are shared with TRBD1. After removal of 8 bases from V and 4 bases from J, the junction contained 12 bases not matched to a gene. The CDR3 is 15 residues long. CDR1 and CDR2 from the germline V gene are MNHEY and SVGAGI. Written as DNA, the CDR3 is TGTGCCAGCCGGACCGGGACAGGGATTACATACGAGCAGTACTTC. This gives the protein CASRTGTGITYEQYF.

This clone was seen more than once but under ten times. The CDR3 region is CARPPTGDGYTF. Here the CDR3 DNA reads TGTGCCCGTCCTCCTACAGGGGATGGCTACACCTTC. The gene calls are TRBV21-1 and TRBJ1-2; the table assigns TRBD1, which was not confirmed against the DNA. TRBV21-1 is labeled a pseudogene. This CDR3 has 12 amino acids.